The 20 T cell receptor beta chains below come from one sample, sequenced in a study of blood T cell repertoires in COVID-19. Clones were read by immunoSEQ multiplex PCR, and TCRdb kept only the in-frame ones, dropping some. The sample yields over 250,000 clones, less than 85% seen once. Sequenced input: peripheral blood. Every receptor here comes from a human donor with COVID-19, enrolled during active disease. The donor label of this sample is uncertain.

The chain joins TRBV5-1 to TRBJ2-7; TRBD1 might be the D (7 bases). With 3 bases removed from V and 0 bases from J, the gap between germline ends came to 13 bases. Germline CDR1 SGHRS, CDR2 YFSETQ. The CDR3 is made up of 15 amino acids. CDR3 bases: TGCGCCAGCAGCTCCAGGGGGACTTTCTCCTACGAGCAGTACTTC. Its protein is CASSSRGTFSYEQYF.

V and J are TRBV5-1 and TRBJ2-7; 8 bases map to TRBD2. Germline values: CDR1 SGHRS, CDR2 YFSETQ. The CDR3 length is 15 residues. With 4 bases clipped from V and 4 bases from J, the junction kept 10 bases outside the gene matches. The CDR3 DNA reads as TGCGCCAGCAGCCCTTTAGCGGGGAGCAGTTACGAGCAGTACTTC. It yields the protein CASSPLAGSSYEQYF.

This clone was observed a single time. This chain uses TRBV3-1 (or the pseudogene TRBV3-2) with TRBJ2-2; tentative D call: TRBD1 (7 bases). The V end was cut by 6 bases, the J end by 3 bases, with 14 bases between. The CDR3 has 15 residues. The germline V gene has CDR1 LGHDT and CDR2 YNNKEL (reference sequence). Written as DNA, the CDR3 is TGTGCCAGCAGAGACAGGGCGGGGTACACCGGGGAGCTGTTTTTT. It yields the protein CASRDRAGYTGELFF.

CDR3 region: CASRHDSYEQYF. The DNA of the CDR3 is TGTGCCAGCAGACACGACAGTTACGAGCAGTACTTC. The chain carries TRBV12-3 or TRBV12-4 and TRBJ2-7, with D possibly matching TRBD1 (5 bases). Trimming shortened V by 6 bases and J by 4 bases, and 10 bases separated the two germline ends. There are 12 residues in the CDR3.

The chain links TRBV7-3 to TRBJ2-4, with 10 bases that match TRBD1. J was trimmed by 8 bases and V by 3 bases; bases with no gene match: 1. CDR3 length: 13 residues. CDR1 is SGHTA, CDR2 FQGTGA, per germline. The CDR3 reads CASSFGQGDIQYF. The CDR3 nucleotides read TGTGCCAGCAGCTTTGGACAGGGGGACATTCAGTACTTC.

The CDR3 DNA sequence: TGTGCCAGCAGCCAAGAACGGGGGTACGAGCAGTACTTC. Translated, it gives CASSQERGYEQYF. V gene TRBV3-1 (or the pseudogene TRBV3-2) combines with J gene TRBJ2-7, with a possible D match to TRBD2 (6 bases). This CDR3 has 13 amino acids. V was clipped by 0 bases and J by 4 bases, with 7 bases between them. From germline, CDR1 is LGHDT and CDR2 YNNKEL (reference sequence).

DNA of the CDR3: TGTGCCAGCAGCTTGGGACTAGCGGCCTCCTACGAGCAGTACTTC. Translating it yields CASSLGLAASYEQYF. This rearrangement joins TRBV5-5 to TRBJ2-7, with 9 bases fitting TRBD2. The CDR3 extends over 15 amino acids. The germline CDR1 and CDR2 sequences are SGHKS and YYEKEE (reference sequence). The V gene end was trimmed by 0 bases and the J gene end by 0 bases; junction bases not matched to a gene: 1.

The rearrangement joins TRBV3-1 (or the pseudogene TRBV3-2) to TRBJ2-3, with TRBD2 identical over 8 bases. Unmatched junction bases numbered 16, after V lost 4 bases and J lost 4 bases. The germline V gene has CDR1 LGHDT and CDR2 YNNKEL (reference sequence). The length of the CDR3 is 18 residues. The CDR3 DNA follows: TGTGCCAGCAGCCGCAACCGACTAGCGCAGAGAGTCCCAGATACGCAGTATTTT. Its translation is CASSRNRLAQRVPDTQYF.

The rearrangement uses TRBV19 and TRBJ1-1; the D gene is possibly TRBD1 (6 bases). Germline V CDR1 and CDR2: LNHDA, SQIVND (reference sequence). The CDR3 is 15 residues long. Between the trimmed V and J ends, which lost 8 bases and 6 bases, there was a span of 22 bases. CDR3 sequence (DNA): TGTGCCAGTCGTCTTGGGACACCTGAACAGGCTGAAGCTTTCTTT. Translated: CASRLGTPEQAEAFF.

The chain links TRBV6-4 to TRBJ2-3, with TRBD2 matching over 7 bases. V was pared by 10 bases and J by 0 bases, with 7 bases of the junction left unmatched. This CDR3 comprises 14 residues. Germline-derived CDR1 and CDR2 are MRHNA and SNTAGT. Here the CDR3 reads CATGTTSSTDTQYF. The CDR3 DNA reads as TGTGCCACCGGGACTACCTCTAGCACAGATACGCAGTATTTT.

This chain joins TRBV7-8 and TRBJ1-3; D unresolved. The V end lost 6 bases, the J end lost 0 bases, and 9 bases lay between the germline ends. This CDR3 spans 14 amino acids. CDR1 is SGHVS, CDR2 FQNEAQ, per germline. CDR3 region: CASRGSSSGNTIYF. DNA for the CDR3: TGTGCCAGCAGGGGCTCTTCCTCTGGAAACACCATATATTTT.

The chain employs TRBV27 and TRBJ1-4; D uncertain. V gave up 3 bases and J gave up 0 bases, with 11 bases separating them. The CDR3 has 16 amino acids. Germline lookup yields CDR1 MNHEY and CDR2 SMNVEV (reference sequence). CDR3 DNA: TGTGCCAGCAGTTTTGCCAGAACTACAACTAATGAAAAACTGTTTTTT. Translating it yields CASSFARTTTNEKLFF.

The J gene is TRBJ1-1, the V gene TRBV4-3, with D possibly matching TRBD1 (6 bases). Looked up from germline, CDR1 is LGHNA and CDR2 is YSLEER. V was clipped by 0 bases and J by 1 base, with 9 bases between them. The CDR3 covers 15 residues. CDR3 sequence reads: CASSQDLGGNTEAFF. CDR3 sequence (DNA): TGCGCCAGCAGCCAAGATCTAGGGGGGAACACTGAAGCTTTCTTT.

The rearrangement links TRBV28 to TRBJ2-1, with 11 nucleotides matching TRBD2. The CDR3 totals 17 residues. The V gene's germline CDR1 is MDHEN and CDR2 SYDVKM. Trimming took 4 bases from V and 6 from J; bases not matched to a gene: 11. CDR3 in DNA: TGTGCCAGCAGTTCTCTTTTACTAGCGGGAGCGCGCAATGAGCAGTTCTTC. Protein sequence: CASSSLLLAGARNEQFF.

The rearrangement links TRBV10-2 to TRBJ1-3, with D maybe TRBD1 (6 bases). CDR1 and CDR2 from the germline V gene are WSHSY and SAAADI. The V and J ends lost 7 bases and 0 bases respectively, with 13 bases between them. This CDR3 spans 15 amino acids. The CDR3, as DNA: TGCGCCAGCACCGGACAGTTCAGCTCTGGAAACACCATATATTTT. Translated: CASTGQFSSGNTIYF.

The rearrangement joins TRBV5-1 to TRBJ2-1; D might be TRBD2 (6 bases). V was clipped by 3 bases and J by 2 bases, with 12 bases between them. Germline assignment: CDR1 SGHRS and CDR2 YFSETQ. The CDR3 runs to 15 residues. This CDR3 is CASSSLSGAYNEQFF. CDR3 DNA: TGCGCCAGCAGCTCCCTTTCGGGGGCCTACAATGAGCAGTTCTTC. Filled out from reference TRBV5-1 and TRBJ2-1, the complete variable domain reads KAGVTQTPRYLIKTRGQQVTLSCSPISGHRSVSWYQQTPGQGLQFLFEYFSETQRNKGNFPGRFSGRQFSNSRSEMNVSTLELGDSALYLCASSSLSGAYNEQFFGPGTRLTVL.

The rearrangement links TRBV2 to TRBJ1-6; D is perhaps TRBD1 (6 bases). This CDR3 comprises 16 residues. With 2 bases removed from V and 6 bases from J, the gap between germline ends came to 14 bases. The germline gives CDR1 SNHLY, CDR2 FYNNEI. The CDR3 reads CASSELGRTANSPLHF. The CDR3 region has the DNA TGTGCCAGCAGTGAACTTGGCAGGACAGCTAATTCACCCCTCCACTTT. Filled out from reference TRBV2 and TRBJ1-6, the complete variable domain reads EPEVTQTPSHQVTQMGQEVILRCVPISNHLYFYWYRQILGQKVEFLVSFYNNEISEKSEIFDDQFSVERPDGSNFTLKIRSTKLEDSAMYFCASSELGRTANSPLHFGNGTRLTVT.

Comments on this clone: Other DNA sequences of this sample code for an identical CDR3. V is TRBV9 and J is TRBJ2-3; no clear D gene. Trimming shortened V by 0 bases and J by 2 bases, and 10 bases separated the two germline ends. Germline CDR1 SGDLS, CDR2 YYNGEE. The CDR3 sequence is 15 residues long. The CDR3 coding sequence is TGTGCCAGCAGCGTAGGGGTGGGCCCCACAGATACGCAGTATTTT. Protein sequence: CASSVGVGPTDTQYF. Drawing the rest from reference TRBV9 and TRBJ2-3, the complete variable domain is DSGVTQTPKHLITATGQRVTLRCSPRSGDLSVYWYQQSLDQGLQFLIQYYNGEERAKGNILERFSAQQFPDLHSELNLSSLELGDSALYFCASSVGVGPTDTQYFGPGTRLTVL.

This chain's CDR3 is CAWSGRGSDEKLFF. As DNA, the CDR3 is TGTGCCTGGAGTGGGAGAGGGAGTGACGAAAAACTGTTTTTT. The rearrangement links TRBV30 to TRBJ1-4; no clear D gene. The V gene lost 1 base and the J gene lost 8 bases, with 14 bases spanning the gap. CDR3 size: 14 residues. CDR1 is GTSNPN, CDR2 SVGIG, per germline (reference sequence).

This clone appeared a single time. The genes are TRBV3-1 (or the pseudogene TRBV3-2) and TRBJ2-7, with D perhaps matching TRBD1 (5 bases). The CDR3 is made up of 15 amino acids. Deletions cut 5 bases from V and 2 bases from J, with 16 bases between. Looked up from germline, CDR1 is LGHDT and CDR2 is YNNKEL (reference sequence). The CDR3 DNA follows: TGTGCCAGCAGCTTAGGGGTCATCGGCACCTACGAGCAGTACTTC. Translating it yields CASSLGVIGTYEQYF.